This T cell receptor (beta chain) was found in a study of vaccination effects on CD4 cells after COVID-19. Note on this clone: Its antigen is currently unknown.

Profiling relied on immunoSEQ multiplex PCR, and the TCRdb table lists in-frame clones only, not all of them. The sample lists tens of thousands of clones; roughly 76% were seen once. The V gene's germline CDR1 is MGHRA and CDR2 YSYEKL. Deletions cut 4 bases from V and 8 bases from J, with 17 bases between. The CDR3 has 14 residues. Study-wide results and caveats: Both infection-induced and vaccine-induced clones contracted markedly at late post-vaccination timepoints.

Sequencing followed a ViraFEST assay step that expanded antigen-specific CD4+ T cells with viral peptide pools. Culture lasted 10 days before CD4+ T cell isolation. Neither prior SARS-CoV-2 infection nor positive nucleocapsid antibodies were present in the vaccine recipients. The sequenced sample was CD4+ T cells from PBMCs cultured with SARS-CoV-2 spike peptides, obtained before COVID-19 vaccination. This TCR was recovered from a human donor who received a COVID-19 vaccine. The chain couples TRBV4-1 to TRBJ1-2, with a weak D call TRBD1 (6 bases). Written as DNA, the CDR3 is TGCGCCAGCAGCCGCACTACAGGGTCTGACGGCTACACCTTC. As protein: CASSRTTGSDGYTF.